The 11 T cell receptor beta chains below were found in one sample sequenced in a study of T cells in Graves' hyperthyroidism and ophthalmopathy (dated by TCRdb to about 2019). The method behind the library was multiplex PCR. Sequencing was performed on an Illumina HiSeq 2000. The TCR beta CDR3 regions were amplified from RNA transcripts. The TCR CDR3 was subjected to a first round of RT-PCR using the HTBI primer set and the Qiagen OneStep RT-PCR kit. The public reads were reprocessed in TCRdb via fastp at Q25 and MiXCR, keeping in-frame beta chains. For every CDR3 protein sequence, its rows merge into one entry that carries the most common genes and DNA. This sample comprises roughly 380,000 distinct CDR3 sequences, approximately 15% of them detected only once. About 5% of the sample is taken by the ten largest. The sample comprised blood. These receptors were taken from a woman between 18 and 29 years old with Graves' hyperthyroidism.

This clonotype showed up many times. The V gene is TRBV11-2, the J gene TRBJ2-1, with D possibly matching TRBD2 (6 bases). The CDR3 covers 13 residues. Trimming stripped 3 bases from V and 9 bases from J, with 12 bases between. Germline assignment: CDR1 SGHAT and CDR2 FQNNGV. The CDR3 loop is CASSFEGRGEQFF. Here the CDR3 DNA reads TGTGCCAGCAGCTTCGAGGGGCGGGGTGAGCAGTTCTTC.

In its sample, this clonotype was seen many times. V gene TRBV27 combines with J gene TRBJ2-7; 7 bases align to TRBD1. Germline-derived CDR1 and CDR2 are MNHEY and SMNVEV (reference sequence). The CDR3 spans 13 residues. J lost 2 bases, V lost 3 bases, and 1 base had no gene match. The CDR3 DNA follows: TGTGCCAGCAGTTTCGGACAGGCCTACGAGCAGTACTTC. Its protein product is CASSFGQAYEQYF.

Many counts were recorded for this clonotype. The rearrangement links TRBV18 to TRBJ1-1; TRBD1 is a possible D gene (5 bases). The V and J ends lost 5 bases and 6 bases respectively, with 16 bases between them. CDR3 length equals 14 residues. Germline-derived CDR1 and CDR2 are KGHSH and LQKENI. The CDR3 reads CASSGPGFSAEAFF. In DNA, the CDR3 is TGTGCCAGCTCAGGACCAGGGTTTTCGGCTGAAGCTTTCTTT.

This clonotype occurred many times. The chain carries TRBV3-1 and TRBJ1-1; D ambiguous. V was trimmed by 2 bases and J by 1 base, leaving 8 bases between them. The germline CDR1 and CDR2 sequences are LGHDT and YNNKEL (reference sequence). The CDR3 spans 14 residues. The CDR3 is CASSQSLTNTEAFF. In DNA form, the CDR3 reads TGTGCCAGCAGCCAATCACTAACGAACACTGAAGCTTTCTTT. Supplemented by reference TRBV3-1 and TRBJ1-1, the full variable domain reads DTAVSQTPKYLVTQMGNDKSIKCEQNLGHDTMYWYKQDSKKFLKIMFSYNNKELIINETVPNRFSPKSPDKAHLNLHINSLELGDSAVYFCASSQSLTNTEAFFGQGTRLTVV.

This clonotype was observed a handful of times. The DNA for the CDR3 is TGTGCCAGCAGCTGGGTCTGGGCAACTAATGAAAAACTGTTTTTT. Protein sequence: CASSWVWATNEKLFF. The chain employs TRBV11-2 and TRBJ1-4; D unresolved. V dropped 4 bases and J dropped 0 bases, with 9 bases sitting between them. Looked up from germline, CDR1 is SGHAT and CDR2 is FQNNGV. CDR3 length: 15 residues.

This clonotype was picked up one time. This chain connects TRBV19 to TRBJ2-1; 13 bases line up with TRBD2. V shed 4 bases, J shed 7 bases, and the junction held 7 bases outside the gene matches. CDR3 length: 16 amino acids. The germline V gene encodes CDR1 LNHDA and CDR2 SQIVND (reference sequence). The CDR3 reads CASSTTSGRAGNEQFF. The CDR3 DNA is TGTGCCAGTAGTACTACTAGCGGGAGGGCGGGGAATGAGCAGTTCTTC.

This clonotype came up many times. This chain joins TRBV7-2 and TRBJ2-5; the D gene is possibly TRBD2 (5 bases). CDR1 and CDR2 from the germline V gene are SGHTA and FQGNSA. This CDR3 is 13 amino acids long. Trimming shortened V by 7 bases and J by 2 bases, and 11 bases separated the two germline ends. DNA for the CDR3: TGTGCCAGCACCCCAGGCGGGCAAGAGACCCAGTACTTC. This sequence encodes CASTPGGQETQYF. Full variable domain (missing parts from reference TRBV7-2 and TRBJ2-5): GAGVSQSPSNKVTEKGKDVELRCDPISGHTALYWYRQSLGQGLEFLIYFQGNSAPDKSGLPSDRFSAERTGGSVSTLTIQRTQQEDSAVYLCASTPGGQETQYFGPGTRLLVL.

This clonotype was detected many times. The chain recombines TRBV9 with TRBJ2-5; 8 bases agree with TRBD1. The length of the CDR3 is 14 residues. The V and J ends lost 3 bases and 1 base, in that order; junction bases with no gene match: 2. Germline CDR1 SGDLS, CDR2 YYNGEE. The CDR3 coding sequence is TGTGCCAGCAGCGGGACAGGGTCCCAAGAGACCCAGTACTTC. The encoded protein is CASSGTGSQETQYF.

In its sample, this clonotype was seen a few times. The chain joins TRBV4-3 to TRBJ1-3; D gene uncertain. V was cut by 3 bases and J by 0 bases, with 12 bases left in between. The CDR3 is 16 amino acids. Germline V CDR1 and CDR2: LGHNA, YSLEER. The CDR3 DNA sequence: TGCGCCAGCAGCCATGGCCCCGCCGACTCTGGAAACACCATATATTTT. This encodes CASSHGPADSGNTIYF.

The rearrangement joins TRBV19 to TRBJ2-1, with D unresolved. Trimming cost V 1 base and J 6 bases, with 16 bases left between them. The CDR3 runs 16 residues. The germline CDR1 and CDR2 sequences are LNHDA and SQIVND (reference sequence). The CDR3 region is CASSIVGSLRSNEQFF. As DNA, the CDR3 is TGTGCCAGTAGTATAGTTGGGTCGCTCCGAAGCAATGAGCAGTTCTTC. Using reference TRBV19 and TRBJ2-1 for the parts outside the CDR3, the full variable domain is DGGITQSPKYLFRKEGQNVTLSCEQNLNHDAMYWYRQDPGQGLRLIYYSQIVNDFQKGDIAEGYSVSREKKESFPLTVTSAQKNPTAFYLCASSIVGSLRSNEQFFGPGTRLTVL.

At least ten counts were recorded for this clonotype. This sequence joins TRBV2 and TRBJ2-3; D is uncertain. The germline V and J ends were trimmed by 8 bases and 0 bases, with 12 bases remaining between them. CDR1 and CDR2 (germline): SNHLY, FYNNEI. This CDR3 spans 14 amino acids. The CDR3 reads CASGIGTSTDTQYF. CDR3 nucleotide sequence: TGTGCCAGCGGGATAGGTACCAGCACAGATACGCAGTATTTT.